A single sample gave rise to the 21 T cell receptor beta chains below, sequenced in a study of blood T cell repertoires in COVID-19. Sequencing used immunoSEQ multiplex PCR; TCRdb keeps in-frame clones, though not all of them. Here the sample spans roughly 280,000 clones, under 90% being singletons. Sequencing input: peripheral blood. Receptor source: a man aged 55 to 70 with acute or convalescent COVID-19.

As DNA, the CDR3 is TGTGCCAGCAGCCAAGGGAGGGGGCTCACTGAAGCTTTCTTT. Its translation: CASSQGRGLTEAFF. J is TRBJ1-1 and V is TRBV3-1 (or the pseudogene TRBV3-2), with TRBD1 identical over 7 bases. The CDR3 is 14 amino acids. The ends lost 1 base at V and 4 bases at J; junction bases unmatched: 3. CDR1 LGHDT and CDR2 YNNKEL come from the germline V gene (reference sequence).

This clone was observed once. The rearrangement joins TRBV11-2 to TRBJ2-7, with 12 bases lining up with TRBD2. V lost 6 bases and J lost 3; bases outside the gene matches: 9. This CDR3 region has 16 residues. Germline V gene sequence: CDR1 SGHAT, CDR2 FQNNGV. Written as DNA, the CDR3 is TGTGCCAGCAGACCAACAACACTAGCGGGAGGCTACGAGCAGTACTTC. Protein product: CASRPTTLAGGYEQYF.

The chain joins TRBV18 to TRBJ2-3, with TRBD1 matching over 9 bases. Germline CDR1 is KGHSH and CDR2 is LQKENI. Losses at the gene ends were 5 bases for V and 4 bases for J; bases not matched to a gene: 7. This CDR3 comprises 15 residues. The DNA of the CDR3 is TGTGCCAGCTCAGTTACAGGGGGCGCAGCAGATACGCAGTATTTT. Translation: CASSVTGGAADTQYF. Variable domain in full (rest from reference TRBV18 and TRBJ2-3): NAGVMQNPRHLVRRRGQEARLRCSPMKGHSHVYWYRQLPEEGLKFMVYLQKENIIDESGMPKERFSAEFPKEGPSILRIQQVVRGDSAAYFCASSVTGGAADTQYFGPGTRLTVL.

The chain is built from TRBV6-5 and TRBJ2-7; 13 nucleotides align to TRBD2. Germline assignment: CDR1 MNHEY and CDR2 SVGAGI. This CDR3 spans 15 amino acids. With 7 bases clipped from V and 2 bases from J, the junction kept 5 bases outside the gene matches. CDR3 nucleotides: TGTGCCAGCAAACAGGGACTAGCGGGACCCTACGAGCAGTACTTC. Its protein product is CASKQGLAGPYEQYF.

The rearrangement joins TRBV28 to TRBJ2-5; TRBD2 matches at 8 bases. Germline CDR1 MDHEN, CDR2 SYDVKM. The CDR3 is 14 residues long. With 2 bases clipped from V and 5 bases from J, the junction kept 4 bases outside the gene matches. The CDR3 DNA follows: TGTGCCAGCAGTTTACCCGGGGGGGCCGAGACCCAGTACTTC. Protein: CASSLPGGAETQYF.

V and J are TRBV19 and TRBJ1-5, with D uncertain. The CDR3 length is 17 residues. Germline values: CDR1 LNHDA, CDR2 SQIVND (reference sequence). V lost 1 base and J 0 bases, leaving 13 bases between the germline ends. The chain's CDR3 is CASSIVHTSISNQPQHF. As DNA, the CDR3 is TGTGCCAGTAGTATAGTTCACACATCAATTAGCAATCAGCCCCAGCATTTT. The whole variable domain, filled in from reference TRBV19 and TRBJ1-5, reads DGGITQSPKYLFRKEGQNVTLSCEQNLNHDAMYWYRQDPGQGLRLIYYSQIVNDFQKGDIAEGYSVSREKKESFPLTVTSAQKNPTAFYLCASSIVHTSISNQPQHFGDGTRLSIL.

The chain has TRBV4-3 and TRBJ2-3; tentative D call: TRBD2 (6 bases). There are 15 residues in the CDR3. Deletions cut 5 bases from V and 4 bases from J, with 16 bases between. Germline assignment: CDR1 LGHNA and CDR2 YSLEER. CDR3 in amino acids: CASSGLAGWADTQYF. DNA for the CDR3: TGCGCCAGCAGCGGGCTCGCGGGATGGGCAGATACGCAGTATTTT.

The CDR3 DNA is TGTGCCAGCAGCGTAAGCGGGGACAACACAGATACGCAGTATTTT. It codes for CASSVSGDNTDTQYF. V gene TRBV9 combines with J gene TRBJ2-3; D may be TRBD2 (7 bases). V lost 1 base and J 2 bases, leaving 11 bases between the germline ends. This CDR3 is built from 15 residues. The V gene's germline CDR1 is SGDLS and CDR2 YYNGEE.

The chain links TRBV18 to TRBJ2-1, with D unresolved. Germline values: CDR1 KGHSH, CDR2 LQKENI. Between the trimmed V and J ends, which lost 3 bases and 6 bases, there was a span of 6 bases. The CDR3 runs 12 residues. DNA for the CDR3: TGTGCCAGCTCACCCAATTCCAATGAGCAGTTCTTC. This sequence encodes CASSPNSNEQFF. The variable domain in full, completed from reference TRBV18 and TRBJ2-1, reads NAGVMQNPRHLVRRRGQEARLRCSPMKGHSHVYWYRQLPEEGLKFMVYLQKENIIDESGMPKERFSAEFPKEGPSILRIQQVVRGDSAAYFCASSPNSNEQFFGPGTRLTVL.

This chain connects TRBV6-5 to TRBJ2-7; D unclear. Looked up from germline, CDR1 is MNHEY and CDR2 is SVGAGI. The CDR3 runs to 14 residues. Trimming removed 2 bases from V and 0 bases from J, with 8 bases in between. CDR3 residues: CASSYLPSSYEQYF. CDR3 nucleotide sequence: TGTGCCAGCAGTTACCTTCCGAGCTCCTACGAGCAGTACTTC.

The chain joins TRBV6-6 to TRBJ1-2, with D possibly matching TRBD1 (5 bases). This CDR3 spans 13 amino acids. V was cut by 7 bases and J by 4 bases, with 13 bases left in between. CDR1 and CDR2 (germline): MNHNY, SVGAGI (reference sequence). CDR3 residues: CASTHVQGYGYTF. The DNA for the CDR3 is TGTGCCAGCACCCATGTTCAGGGCTATGGCTACACCTTC.

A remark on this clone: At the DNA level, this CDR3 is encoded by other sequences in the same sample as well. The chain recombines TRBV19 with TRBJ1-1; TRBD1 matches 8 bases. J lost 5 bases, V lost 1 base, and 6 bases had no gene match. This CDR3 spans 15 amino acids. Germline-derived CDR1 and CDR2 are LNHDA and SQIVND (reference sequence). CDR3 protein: CASSIGGQGGTEAFF. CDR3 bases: TGTGCCAGTAGTATAGGAGGACAGGGAGGGACTGAAGCTTTCTTT. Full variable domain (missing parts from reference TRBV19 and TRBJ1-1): DGGITQSPKYLFRKEGQNVTLSCEQNLNHDAMYWYRQDPGQGLRLIYYSQIVNDFQKGDIAEGYSVSREKKESFPLTVTSAQKNPTAFYLCASSIGGQGGTEAFFGQGTRLTVV.

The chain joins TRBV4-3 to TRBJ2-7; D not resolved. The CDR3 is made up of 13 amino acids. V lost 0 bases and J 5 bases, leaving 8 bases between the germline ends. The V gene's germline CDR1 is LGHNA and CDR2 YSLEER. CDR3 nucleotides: TGCGCCAGCAGCCAAGACCCGGGTGACGAGCAGTACTTC. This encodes CASSQDPGDEQYF.

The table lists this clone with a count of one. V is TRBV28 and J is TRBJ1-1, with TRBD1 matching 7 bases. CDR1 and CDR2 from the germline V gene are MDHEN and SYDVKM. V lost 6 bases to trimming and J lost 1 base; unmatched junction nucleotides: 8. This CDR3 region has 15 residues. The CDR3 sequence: CASRRTTGRNTEAFF. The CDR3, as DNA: TGTGCCAGCAGGCGGACGACAGGGAGGAACACTGAAGCTTTCTTT.

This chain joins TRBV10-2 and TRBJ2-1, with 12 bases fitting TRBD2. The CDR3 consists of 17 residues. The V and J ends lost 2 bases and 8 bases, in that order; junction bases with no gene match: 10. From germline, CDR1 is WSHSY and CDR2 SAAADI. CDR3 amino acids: CASSEVPSGRAWYEQFF. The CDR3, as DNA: TGCGCCAGCAGTGAGGTGCCTAGCGGGAGGGCCTGGTATGAGCAGTTCTTC.

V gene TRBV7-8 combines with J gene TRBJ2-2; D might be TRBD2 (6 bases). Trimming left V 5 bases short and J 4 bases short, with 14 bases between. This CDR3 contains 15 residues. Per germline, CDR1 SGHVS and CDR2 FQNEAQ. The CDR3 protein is CASSPISGSTGELFF. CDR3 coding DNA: TGTGCCAGCAGCCCGATAAGCGGGTCCACCGGGGAGCTGTTTTTT.

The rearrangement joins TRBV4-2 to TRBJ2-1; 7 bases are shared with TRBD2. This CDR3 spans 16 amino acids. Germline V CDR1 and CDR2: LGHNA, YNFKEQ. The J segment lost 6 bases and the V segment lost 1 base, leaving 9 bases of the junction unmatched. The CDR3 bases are TGTGCCAGCAGCCAAGCCGGACTAGTTGCAACCAATGAGCAGTTCTTC. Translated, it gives CASSQAGLVATNEQFF.

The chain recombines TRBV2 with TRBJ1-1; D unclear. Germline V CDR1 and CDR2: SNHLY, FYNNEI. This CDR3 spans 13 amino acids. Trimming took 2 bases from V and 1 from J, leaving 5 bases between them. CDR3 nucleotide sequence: TGTGCCAGCAGTGAATACTGGAACACTGAAGCTTTCTTT. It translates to CASSEYWNTEAFF.

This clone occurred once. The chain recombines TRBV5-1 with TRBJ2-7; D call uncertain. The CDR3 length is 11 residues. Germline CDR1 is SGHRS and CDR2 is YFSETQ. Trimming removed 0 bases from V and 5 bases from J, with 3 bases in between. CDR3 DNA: TGCGCCAGCAGCTTGGCTAACGAGCAGTACTTC. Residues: CASSLANEQYF.

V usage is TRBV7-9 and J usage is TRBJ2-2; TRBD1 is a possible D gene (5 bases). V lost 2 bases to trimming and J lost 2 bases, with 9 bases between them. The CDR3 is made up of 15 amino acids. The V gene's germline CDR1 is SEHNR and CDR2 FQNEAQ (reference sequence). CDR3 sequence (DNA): TGTGCCAGCAGCTTACAGGGTGGAAACACCGGGGAGCTGTTTTTT. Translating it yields CASSLQGGNTGELFF.

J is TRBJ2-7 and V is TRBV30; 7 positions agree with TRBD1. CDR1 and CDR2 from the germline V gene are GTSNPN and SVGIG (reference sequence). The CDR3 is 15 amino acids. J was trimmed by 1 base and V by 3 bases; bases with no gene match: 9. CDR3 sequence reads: CAWSAWQGVSYEQYF. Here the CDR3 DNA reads TGTGCCTGGAGCGCGTGGCAGGGGGTTTCCTACGAGCAGTACTTC. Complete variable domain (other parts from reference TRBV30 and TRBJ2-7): SQTIHQWPATLVQPVGSPLSLECTVEGTSNPNLYWYRQAAGRGLQLLFYSVGIGQISSEVPQNLSASRPQDRQFILSSKKLLLSDSGFYLCAWSAWQGVSYEQYFGPGTRLTVT.